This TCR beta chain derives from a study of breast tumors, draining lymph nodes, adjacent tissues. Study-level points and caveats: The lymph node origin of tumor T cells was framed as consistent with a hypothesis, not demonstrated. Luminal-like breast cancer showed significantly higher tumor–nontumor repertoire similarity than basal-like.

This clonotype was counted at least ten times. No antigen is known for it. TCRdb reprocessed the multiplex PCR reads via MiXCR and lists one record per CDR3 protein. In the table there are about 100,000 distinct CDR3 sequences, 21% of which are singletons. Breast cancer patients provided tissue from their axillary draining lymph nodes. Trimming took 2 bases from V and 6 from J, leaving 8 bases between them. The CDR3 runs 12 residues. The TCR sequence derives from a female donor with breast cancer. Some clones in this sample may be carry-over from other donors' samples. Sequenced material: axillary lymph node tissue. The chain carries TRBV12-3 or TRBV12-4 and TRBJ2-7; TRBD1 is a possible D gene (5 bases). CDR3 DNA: TGTGCCAGCAGTTTAACAGGTAGCGAGCAGTACTTC. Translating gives CASSLTGSEQYF.